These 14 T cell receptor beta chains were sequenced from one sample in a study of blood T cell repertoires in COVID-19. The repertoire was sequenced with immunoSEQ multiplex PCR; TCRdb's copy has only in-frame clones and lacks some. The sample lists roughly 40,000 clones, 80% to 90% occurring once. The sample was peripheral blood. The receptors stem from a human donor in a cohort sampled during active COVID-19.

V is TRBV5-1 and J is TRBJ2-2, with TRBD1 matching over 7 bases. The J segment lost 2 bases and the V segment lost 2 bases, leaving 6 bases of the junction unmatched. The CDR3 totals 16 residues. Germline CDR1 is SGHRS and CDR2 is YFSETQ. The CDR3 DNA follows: TGCGCCAGCAGCTTTCTCGCAGGGGGAAACACCGGGGAGCTGTTTTTT. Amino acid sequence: CASSFLAGGNTGELFF.

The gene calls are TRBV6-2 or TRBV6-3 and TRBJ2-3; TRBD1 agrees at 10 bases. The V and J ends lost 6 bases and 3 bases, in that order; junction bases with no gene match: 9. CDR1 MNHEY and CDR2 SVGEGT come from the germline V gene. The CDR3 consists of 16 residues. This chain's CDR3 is CASSPETGGPTDTQYF. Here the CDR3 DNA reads TGTGCCAGCAGCCCCGAGACAGGGGGCCCTACAGATACGCAGTATTTT.

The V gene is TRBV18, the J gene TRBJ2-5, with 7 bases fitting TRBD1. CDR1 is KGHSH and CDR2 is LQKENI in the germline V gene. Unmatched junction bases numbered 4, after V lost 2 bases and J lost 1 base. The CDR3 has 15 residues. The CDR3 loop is CASSPFRDSQETQYF. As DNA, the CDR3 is TGTGCCAGCTCACCATTCCGGGACAGCCAAGAGACCCAGTACTTC. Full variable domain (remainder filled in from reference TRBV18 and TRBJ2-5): NAGVMQNPRHLVRRRGQEARLRCSPMKGHSHVYWYRQLPEEGLKFMVYLQKENIIDESGMPKERFSAEFPKEGPSILRIQQVVRGDSAAYFCASSPFRDSQETQYFGPGTRLLVL.

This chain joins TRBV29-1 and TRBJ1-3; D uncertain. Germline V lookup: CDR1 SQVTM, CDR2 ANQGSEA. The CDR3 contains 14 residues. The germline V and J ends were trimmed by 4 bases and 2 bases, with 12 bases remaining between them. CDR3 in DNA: TGCAGCGTTGGTGGAGACCTTACTGGAAACACCATATATTTT. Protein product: CSVGGDLTGNTIYF.

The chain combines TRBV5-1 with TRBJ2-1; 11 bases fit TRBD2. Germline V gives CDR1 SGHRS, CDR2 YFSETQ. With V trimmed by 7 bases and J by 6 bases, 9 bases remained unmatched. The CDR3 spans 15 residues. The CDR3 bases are TGCGCCAGCTTCTCCGGGACTAGCGGTTCCAATGAGCAGTTCTTC. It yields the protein CASFSGTSGSNEQFF.

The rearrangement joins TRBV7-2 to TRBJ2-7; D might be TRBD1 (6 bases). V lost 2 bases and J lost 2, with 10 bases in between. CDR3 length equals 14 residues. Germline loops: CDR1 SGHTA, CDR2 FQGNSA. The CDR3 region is CASSLSNRAYEQYF. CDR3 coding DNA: TGTGCCAGCAGCTTAAGTAACAGGGCCTACGAGCAGTACTTC.

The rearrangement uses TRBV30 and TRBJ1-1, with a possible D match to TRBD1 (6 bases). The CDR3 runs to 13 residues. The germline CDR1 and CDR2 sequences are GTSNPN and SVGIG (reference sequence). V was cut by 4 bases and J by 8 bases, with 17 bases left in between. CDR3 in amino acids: CAWTSGMGQEAFF. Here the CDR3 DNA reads TGTGCCTGGACCTCGGGCATGGGACAAGAAGCTTTCTTT.

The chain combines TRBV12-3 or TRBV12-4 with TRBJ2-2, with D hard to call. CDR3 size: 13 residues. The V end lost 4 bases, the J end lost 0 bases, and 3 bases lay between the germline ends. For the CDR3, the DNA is TGTGCCAGCAGTTCTACGAACACCGGGGAGCTGTTTTTT. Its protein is CASSSTNTGELFF.

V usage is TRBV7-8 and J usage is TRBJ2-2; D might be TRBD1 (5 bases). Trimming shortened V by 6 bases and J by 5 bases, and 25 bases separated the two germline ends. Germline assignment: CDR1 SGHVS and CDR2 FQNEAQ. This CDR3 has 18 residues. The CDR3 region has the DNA TGTGCCAGCAGACACAAACCGTCGACGGGTCACAGGACCGGGGAGCTGTTTTTT. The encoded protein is CASRHKPSTGHRTGELFF. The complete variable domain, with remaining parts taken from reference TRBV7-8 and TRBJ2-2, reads GAGVSQSPRYKVAKRGQDVALRCDPISGHVSLFWYQQALGQGPEFLTYFQNEAQLDKSGLPSDRFFAERPEGSVSTLKIQRTQQEDSAVYLCASRHKPSTGHRTGELFFGEGSRLTVL.

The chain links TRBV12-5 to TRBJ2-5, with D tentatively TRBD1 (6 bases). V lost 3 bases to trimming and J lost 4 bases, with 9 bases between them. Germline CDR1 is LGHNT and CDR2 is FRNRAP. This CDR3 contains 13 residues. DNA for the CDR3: TGTGCTAGTGGTTTAGACAGGAGAGAGACCCAGTACTTC. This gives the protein CASGLDRRETQYF.

The CDR3 DNA sequence: TGTGCCAGCAGCCTCGGCGGGAGCCACTCCTACGAGCAGTACTTC. This gives the protein CASSLGGSHSYEQYF. The rearrangement uses TRBV5-6 and TRBJ2-7, with 7 bases aligning to TRBD2. The CDR3 contains 15 residues. Germline loops: CDR1 SGHDT, CDR2 YYEEEE. Unmatched junction bases numbered 7, after V lost 4 bases and J lost 0 bases.

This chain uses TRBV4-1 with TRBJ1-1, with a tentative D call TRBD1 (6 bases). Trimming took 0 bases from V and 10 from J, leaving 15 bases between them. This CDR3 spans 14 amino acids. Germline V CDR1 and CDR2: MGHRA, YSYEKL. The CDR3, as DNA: TGCGCCAGCAGCCAAGAAGTGGGGGCGCCGGGAGCTTTCTTT. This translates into CASSQEVGAPGAFF.

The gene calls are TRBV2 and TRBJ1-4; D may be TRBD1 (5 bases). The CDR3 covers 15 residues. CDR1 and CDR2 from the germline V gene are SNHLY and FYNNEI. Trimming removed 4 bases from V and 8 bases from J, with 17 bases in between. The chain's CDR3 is CASSAMGRGGEKLFF. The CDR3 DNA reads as TGTGCCAGCAGTGCAATGGGAAGGGGTGGAGAAAAACTGTTTTTT.

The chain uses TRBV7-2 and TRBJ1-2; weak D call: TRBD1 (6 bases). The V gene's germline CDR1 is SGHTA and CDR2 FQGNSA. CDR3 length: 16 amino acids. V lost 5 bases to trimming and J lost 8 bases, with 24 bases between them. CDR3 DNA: TGTGCCAGCAGCCAACAGGGCCCTCTTATTCCTATGGGCTACACCTTC. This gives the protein CASSQQGPLIPMGYTF.